Listed below are T cell receptor beta chains from one sample, sequenced in a study of T cells in Graves' hyperthyroidism and ophthalmopathy. TCRdb recomputed calls from the multiplex PCR reads with MiXCR, one row per CDR3 protein. The sample lists hundreds of thousands of distinct CDR3 sequences, 15% to 20% seen once, with approximately 3.9% in the top ten. Specimen: blood. Receptors originate from a woman aged 30 to 39 with Graves' hyperthyroidism. The conserved cysteine and the conserved F or W are not part of the CDR3 here. The D gene is left open where the match is weak.

d_call | cdr3_length | j_call | v_call | cdr3_aa
TRBD1 | 10 | TRBJ1-2 | TRBV28 | ASSLLDRGST
. | 14 | TRBJ1-4 | TRBV4-3 | ASSQEGGKRNEKLF
. | 12 | TRBJ1-6 | TRBV4-3 | ASSQDSAGSPLH
. | 10 | TRBJ1-5 | TRBV20-1 | SARKGGQPQH
. | 15 | TRBJ2-2 | TRBV19 | ASSSRASPVLAGELF
TRBD1 | 14 | TRBJ1-1 | TRBV4-2 | ASSQDRPGQGAEAF
. | 13 | TRBJ1-3 | TRBV28 | ASSFADHSGNTIY
TRBD2 | 13 | TRBJ2-7 | TRBV15 | ATSRETSGPYEQY
TRBD2 | 15 | TRBJ2-2 | TRBV7-3 | ASSPSPSGSFTGELF
TRBD2 | 12 | TRBJ2-3 | TRBV15 | ATATSGSTDTQY
TRBD2 | 14 | TRBJ2-7 | TRBV7-9 | ASSLTGGSSGIEQY
. | 13 | TRBJ2-7 | TRBV7-9 | ASSNNPSASLEQY
. | 14 | TRBJ1-4 | TRBV27 | ASSLWQAVKNEKLF
. | 9 | TRBJ2-1 | TRBV27 | ASSLGSQWF
. | 12 | TRBJ1-6 | TRBV2 | ASKQQGGRSPLH
TRBD1 | 12 | TRBJ1-5 | TRBV7-2 | ASNSDRPNQPQH